The subject of this entry is one T cell receptor (beta chain). Ten or more counts support this clonotype. This receptor's antigen is unknown. Nothing much larger sits one base from this clone, and base qualities are not available. Ficoll-Paque density gradient centrifugation was the method used to isolate PBMCs. In the germline V gene (reference sequence), CDR1 corresponds to DFQATT and CDR2 to SNEGSKA. Reading from cysteine to phenylalanine, the CDR3 counts 16 amino acids. Left in the record is the CDR3 DNA by itself, 48 bases read in frame from the first base. V drops 3 bases and J drops 0 bases, leaving 15 bases in between. These data belong to a study of T-cell memory formation after mild COVID-19 (dated by TCRdb to about 2021). Turning to the overall study: TCR sequence clusters from the two donors were largely donor specific. In a couple of donors, T-cell clones that expanded and contracted after mild COVID-19 were followed by sequencing TCRalpha and TCRbeta repertoires longitudinally. The cohort comprised two young, previously healthy adult volunteers, one female and one male. What the authors observed across the whole study: Some responding clones were detected in pre-infection memory, suggesting pre-existing cross-reactive memory T cells joined the SARS-CoV-2 response. Contracting CD4+ clones were located mainly in the CM and EM memory subsets, whereas CD8+ clones were found to be enriched in EMRA. The study covered only a couple of mild cases, and larger cohorts including severe cases with pre-infection samples were considered necessary. SARS-CoV-2 specificity of the second-wave clones peaking on day 37 was not confirmed. From day 15 to 85, contracting clones showed balanced CD4/CD8 phenotypes, whereas a second wave of clones that expanded from day 15 to 37 leaned towards CD4+.

Sequencer: Illumina NovaSeq 6000. TCRalpha and TCRbeta cDNA libraries were built by 5'RACE with constant-segment primers, adding sample barcodes and unique molecular identifiers. RNA was extracted from every sample with Trizol reagent. The libraries were amplified in two PCR steps, and the second step added a second sample barcode and Illumina TruSeq adapters. Libraries were sequenced on an Illumina NovaSeq with 2 x 150 bp paired-end reads. The paper's processing steps were these. With migec v1.2.7, reads were demultiplexed and then collapsed into UMI-guided consensus sequences. Using mixcr v2.1.11, UMI consensuses were aligned to TRA and TRB V and J templates and then assembled into clonotypes. Clonotypes were classified as expanded or contracted when called significant by both edgeR and NoisET, with noise models trained on biological replicates. For edgeR calls, a false discovery rate-adjusted p below 0.01 and a log2 fold-change threshold of 1 were applied. As an exploratory analysis of dynamics, PCA with hierarchical clustering was applied to max-normalized trajectories of the 1000 most abundant clonotypes. The CD4 or CD8 phenotype of responding clones was assigned using the separately sequenced CD4+ and CD8+ repertoires. TCRdb trimmed public reads at Q25 via fastp, called clones via MiXCR and kept in-frame beta chains. Here each entry gathers all rows of one CDR3 protein and keeps the most common genes and DNA. These V and J calls originate from TCRdb's pipeline instead of the authors' own analysis. The sample records more than 80,000 distinct CDR3 sequences, roughly 12% of which are singletons. The ten biggest clones cover roughly 27% of the sample.

The specimen sequenced was PBMCs or a T cell subset sorted from them (not recorded which). The chain was built from TRBV20-1 and TRBJ2-1; possibly the D gene is TRBD2, per 5 matching bases. The clonotype originates from an adult woman who had mild COVID-19 (a few samples of this study predate the infection). The sample titles of this study are shuffled in the database, so cell type and time point are left out; the donor was told from shared clones. The DNA sequence is as follows: TGCAGTGCTAGTGTAGGGCGGGCAAGCTCCTACAATGAGCAGTTCTTC. Its protein reads: CSASVGRASSYNEQFF.